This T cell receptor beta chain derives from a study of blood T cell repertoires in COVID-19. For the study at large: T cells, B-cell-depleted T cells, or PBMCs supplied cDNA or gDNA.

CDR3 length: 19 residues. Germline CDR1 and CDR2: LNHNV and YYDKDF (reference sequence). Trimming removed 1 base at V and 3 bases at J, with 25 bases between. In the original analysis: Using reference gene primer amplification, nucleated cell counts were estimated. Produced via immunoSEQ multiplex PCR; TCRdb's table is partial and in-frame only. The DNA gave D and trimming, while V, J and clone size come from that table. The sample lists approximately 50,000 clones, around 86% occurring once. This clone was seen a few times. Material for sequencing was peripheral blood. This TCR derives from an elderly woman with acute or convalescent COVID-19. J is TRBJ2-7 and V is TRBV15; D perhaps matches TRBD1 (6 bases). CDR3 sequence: CATSRAFLPRGPDDYEQYF. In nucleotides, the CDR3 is TGTGCCACCAGCAGAGCCTTCTTACCCAGGGGACCCGACGACTACGAGCAGTACTTC.